These 30 T cell receptor beta chains originate from one sample sequenced in a study of blood T cell repertoires in COVID-19. Produced via immunoSEQ multiplex PCR; TCRdb's table is partial and in-frame only. The table has roughly 190,000 clones, roughly 89% seen once. The sequenced sample consisted of PBMCs or T cells enriched from blood (not recorded which). Receptor source: a woman between 25 and 40 years old who had been exposed to COVID-19.

V usage is TRBV3-1 (or the pseudogene TRBV3-2) and J usage is TRBJ2-7; a weak D match, TRBD1 (5 bases). The CDR3 extends over 14 amino acids. Trimming left V 4 bases short and J 3 bases short, with 13 bases between. Germline V CDR1 and CDR2: LGHDT, YNNKEL (reference sequence). The CDR3 region has the DNA TGTGCCAGCAGCCTCGACAGCTCCATCTACGAGCAGTACTTC. Translated: CASSLDSSIYEQYF.

V usage is TRBV20-1 and J usage is TRBJ2-7; TRBD1 agrees at 7 bases. CDR1 and CDR2 (germline): DFQATT, SNEGSKA (reference sequence). V trimming: 6 bases; J trimming: 6 bases; junction bases outside the gene matches: 14. This CDR3 contains 14 residues. The CDR3 DNA is TGCAGTGCCAGTTCAAGACAGGGAGAGGGCGAGCAGTACTTC. Residues: CSASSRQGEGEQYF.

CDR3 coding DNA: TGTGCCAGTAGTATAGATCTCGGGTACACTGAAGCTTTCTTT. Its protein is CASSIDLGYTEAFF. V and J are TRBV19 and TRBJ1-1; D unresolved. Germline V CDR1 and CDR2: LNHDA, SQIVND (reference sequence). This CDR3 spans 14 amino acids. Trimming cost V 0 bases and J 3 bases, with 8 bases left between them.

The chain has TRBV18 and TRBJ1-5; D is unresolved. The V and J ends lost 10 bases and 4 bases respectively, with 14 bases between them. The CDR3 is 13 amino acids. Germline values: CDR1 KGHSH, CDR2 LQKENI. The CDR3 reads CATRATGNQPQHF. CDR3 nucleotides: TGTGCCACTAGGGCAACGGGGAATCAGCCCCAGCATTTT.

The chain joins TRBV12-5 to TRBJ2-7, with 11 nucleotides matching TRBD1. The CDR3 runs to 16 residues. V was pared by 6 bases and J by 1 base, with 8 bases of the junction left unmatched. CDR1 is LGHNT, CDR2 FRNRAP, per germline. CDR3 region: CASGASGTGGSYEQYF. The CDR3 nucleotides are TGTGCTAGTGGAGCTTCCGGGACAGGGGGTTCCTACGAGCAGTACTTC.

This chain connects TRBV19 to TRBJ1-5; 9 positions agree with TRBD1. Germline loops: CDR1 LNHDA, CDR2 SQIVND (reference sequence). J gave up 7 bases and V 5 bases, and 6 bases lay outside the gene matches. The CDR3 totals 14 residues. CDR3 coding DNA: TGTGCCAGTAGTGTACAGGGGGCACAGCAGCCCCAGCATTTT. It codes for CASSVQGAQQPQHF.

For the CDR3, the DNA is TGTGCCAGCAGCTTAGGGGGGGGCTATGGCTACACCTTC. Amino acids: CASSLGGGYGYTF. V gene TRBV7-8 combines with J gene TRBJ1-2, with TRBD1 as a possible D gene (5 bases). This CDR3 contains 13 residues. Trimming cost V 1 base and J 4 bases, with 7 bases left between them. Germline V gene lookup returns CDR1 SGHVS and CDR2 FQNEAQ.

V is TRBV6-2 or TRBV6-3 and J is TRBJ2-1; TRBD2 is a possible D gene (7 bases). The CDR3 is 14 amino acids. Trimming took 2 bases from V and 9 from J, leaving 14 bases between them. Germline-derived CDR1 and CDR2 are MNHEY and SVGEGT. The CDR3 loop reads CASSYEWGGSEQFF. CDR3 bases: TGTGCCAGCAGTTACGAGTGGGGGGGCAGTGAGCAGTTCTTC.

The CDR3 coding sequence is TGTGCCAGCAGCTTAACTAGCGGGGACACCGGGGAGCTGTTTTTT. Its protein product is CASSLTSGDTGELFF. The chain couples TRBV7-7 to TRBJ2-2, with 10 nucleotides matching TRBD2. The CDR3 is 15 residues long. Germline loops: CDR1 SSHAT, CDR2 FNYEAQ (reference sequence). Trimming removed 2 bases from V and 3 bases from J; junction bases left unmatched: 0.

This chain joins TRBV3-1 (or the pseudogene TRBV3-2) and TRBJ2-1; possible D gene TRBD1, 5 bases. Germline-derived CDR1 and CDR2 are LGHDT and YNNKEL (reference sequence). The V end lost 0 bases, the J end lost 1 base, and 7 bases lay between the germline ends. The CDR3 is 15 residues long. The CDR3 region has the DNA TGTGCCAGCAGCCAAGACAGGGCGTCCTACAATGAGCAGTTCTTC. Its translation is CASSQDRASYNEQFF.

This clone was counted between two and nine times. This chain uses TRBV5-1 with TRBJ2-7, with a tentative D call TRBD1 (5 bases). The CDR3 sequence is 13 residues long. V gave up 2 bases and J gave up 3 bases, with 9 bases separating them. From germline, CDR1 is SGHRS and CDR2 YFSETQ. CDR3 bases: TGCGCCAGCAGCTTCGGACAACGCTACGAGCAGTACTTC. Protein product: CASSFGQRYEQYF.

The genes are TRBV5-4 and TRBJ1-1; tentatively, D is TRBD1 (5 bases). Per germline, CDR1 SGHNT and CDR2 YYREEE (reference sequence). The germline V and J ends were trimmed by 0 bases and 5 bases, with 11 bases remaining between them. The CDR3 has 14 residues. CDR3 sequence reads: CASSLEGGGTEAFF. The CDR3 nucleotides are TGTGCCAGCAGCTTGGAGGGCGGGGGTACTGAAGCTTTCTTT.

This chain uses TRBV4-3 with TRBJ1-5; D is uncertain. The CDR3 is 13 residues long. Trimming pared 0 bases from V and 6 bases from J, leaving 6 bases between. Germline loops: CDR1 LGHNA, CDR2 YSLEER. CDR3: CASSQDPSQPQHF. CDR3 nucleotide sequence: TGCGCCAGCAGCCAAGACCCCAGTCAGCCCCAGCATTTT.

This chain uses TRBV12-3 or TRBV12-4 with TRBJ2-1, with D perhaps TRBD2 (7 bases). With 7 bases removed from V and 6 bases from J, the gap between germline ends came to 13 bases. The CDR3 runs 13 residues. CDR3 sequence reads: CASTAGAGNEQFF. CDR3 sequence (DNA): TGTGCCAGCACCGCGGGGGCGGGCAATGAGCAGTTCTTC.

CDR3 region: CASSQNPGLAGAETQYF. The CDR3 DNA reads as TGTGCCAGCAGCCAGAATCCCGGACTAGCGGGGGCGGAGACCCAGTACTTC. This chain connects TRBV4-2 to TRBJ2-5; 13 bases match TRBD2. The J segment lost 5 bases and the V segment lost 3 bases, leaving 9 bases of the junction unmatched. Germline CDR1 and CDR2: LGHNA and YNFKEQ. This CDR3 contains 17 residues.

J is TRBJ2-7 and V is TRBV5-6; perhaps TRBD2 as D (5 bases). Germline V gene data show CDR1 as SGHDT and CDR2 as YYEEEE. Trimming pared 3 bases from V and 12 bases from J, leaving 19 bases between. The CDR3 runs to 13 residues. The CDR3, as DNA: TGTGCCAGCAGCTACGGCCGGGAACTCAGGCGGTACTTC. Encoded protein: CASSYGRELRRYF.

This chain links TRBV29-1 with TRBJ2-1, with 9 bases aligning to TRBD1. Germline CDR1 reads SQVTM; CDR2 reads ANQGSEA. With 0 bases clipped from V and 7 bases from J, the junction kept 7 bases outside the gene matches. The CDR3 consists of 15 residues. CDR3 amino acids: CSVEDWGTGRNEQFF. In nucleotides, the CDR3 is TGCAGCGTTGAAGATTGGGGGACAGGGAGGAATGAGCAGTTCTTC.

This rearrangement joins TRBV5-1 to TRBJ2-2; 8 positions match TRBD1. The CDR3 has 17 amino acids. Trimming took 2 bases from V and 0 from J; bases not matched to a gene: 6. CDR1 and CDR2 (germline): SGHRS, YFSETQ. For the CDR3, the DNA is TGCGCCAGCAGCTTCGGGGACAGGTCCTCGAACACCGGGGAGCTGTTTTTT. It translates to CASSFGDRSSNTGELFF.

DNA for the CDR3: TGTGCCAGCAGCTTAACTCGAGGGAACACCGGGGAGCTGTTTTTT. The encoded protein is CASSLTRGNTGELFF. This chain connects TRBV7-2 to TRBJ2-2; no clear D. Germline V lookup: CDR1 SGHTA, CDR2 FQGNSA. The CDR3 spans 15 residues. Trimming shortened V by 2 bases and J by 1 base, and 8 bases separated the two germline ends. The full variable domain, completed using reference TRBV7-2 and TRBJ2-2, is GAGVSQSPSNKVTEKGKDVELRCDPISGHTALYWYRQSLGQGLEFLIYFQGNSAPDKSGLPSDRFSAERTGGSVSTLTIQRTQQEDSAVYLCASSLTRGNTGELFFGEGSRLTVL.

In this sample, this clone turned up many times. V is TRBV2 and J is TRBJ2-1, with TRBD1 as a possible D gene (5 bases). V was pared by 2 bases and J by 6 bases, with 11 bases between. CDR1 SNHLY and CDR2 FYNNEI come from the germline V gene. The CDR3 consists of 14 residues. CDR3 protein: CASSERGWTNEQFF. CDR3 DNA: TGTGCCAGCAGTGAAAGGGGATGGACCAATGAGCAGTTCTTC.

This CDR3 reads CASSVVGEAFF. The CDR3 DNA reads as TGTGCCAGCAGCGTAGTCGGTGAAGCTTTCTTT. The rearrangement links TRBV7-2 to TRBJ1-1; no reliable D call. The CDR3 sequence is 11 residues long. Germline V gives CDR1 SGHTA, CDR2 FQGNSA. Between the trimmed V and J ends, which lost 5 bases and 7 bases, there was a span of 8 bases.

The chain joins TRBV6-5 to TRBJ2-2; possibly TRBD1 for D (6 bases). In germline, CDR1 is MNHEY, CDR2 SVGAGI. Trimming cost V 2 bases and J 4 bases, with 11 bases left between them. This CDR3 spans 15 amino acids. CDR3 sequence (DNA): TGTGCCAGCAGTTACGTGGGGGCTACCACCGGGGAGCTGTTTTTT. It specifies CASSYVGATTGELFF.

V and J are TRBV4-3 and TRBJ2-1; TRBD2 matches 8 bases. After removal of 0 bases from V and 8 bases from J, the junction contained 6 bases not matched to a gene. Germline loops: CDR1 LGHNA, CDR2 YSLEER. The CDR3 covers 15 residues. The CDR3 DNA reads TGCGCCAGCAGCCAAGATAGGGGACTAGTCTATGAGCAGTTCTTC. Its protein is CASSQDRGLVYEQFF.

V and J are TRBV7-9 and TRBJ2-1; 9 nucleotides agree with TRBD2. V was clipped by 5 bases and J by 3 bases; unmatched bases: 5. This CDR3 contains 15 residues. From germline, CDR1 is SEHNR and CDR2 FQNEAQ (reference sequence). DNA of the CDR3: TGTGCCAGCAGCCTTAGCGGGGGCCTCTACAATGAGCAGTTCTTC. It translates to CASSLSGGLYNEQFF.

The V and J genes are TRBV7-2 and TRBJ1-2; 7 nucleotides agree with TRBD1. Trimming at V came to 1 base and at J to 6 bases, leaving 2 bases not matched to a gene. Germline CDR1 is SGHTA and CDR2 is FQGNSA. The CDR3 is 13 residues long. The CDR3 nucleotides read TGTGCCAGCAGCTTAGGGACAGGAGATGGCTACACCTTC. It encodes CASSLGTGDGYTF.

V and J are TRBV4-1 and TRBJ1-2; D is possibly TRBD1 (5 bases). Germline loops: CDR1 MGHRA, CDR2 YSYEKL. V was pared by 1 base and J by 10 bases, with 13 bases between. The CDR3 spans 13 residues. The CDR3 sequence is CASSQGGRYDYTF. The CDR3 DNA sequence: TGCGCCAGCAGCCAAGGGGGCCGCTACGACTACACCTTC.

The chain joins TRBV5-1 to TRBJ2-7; possibly TRBD2 for D (6 bases). V was cut by 4 bases and J by 0 bases, with 17 bases left in between. The germline V gene has CDR1 SGHRS and CDR2 YFSETQ. CDR3 length: 16 residues. CDR3 region: CASSLLGGASSYEQYF. In DNA, the CDR3 is TGCGCCAGCAGCCTGCTGGGCGGGGCGAGCTCCTACGAGCAGTACTTC. Filled out from reference TRBV5-1 and TRBJ2-7, the complete variable domain reads KAGVTQTPRYLIKTRGQQVTLSCSPISGHRSVSWYQQTPGQGLQFLFEYFSETQRNKGNFPGRFSGRQFSNSRSEMNVSTLELGDSALYLCASSLLGGASSYEQYFGPGTRLTVT.

The chain recombines TRBV10-1 with TRBJ2-3, with 9 positions matching TRBD2. The ends lost 3 bases at V and 1 base at J; junction bases unmatched: 5. The CDR3 contains 16 residues. Germline V gene sequence: CDR1 WNHNN, CDR2 SYGVQD (reference sequence). The CDR3 DNA reads TGCGCCAGCAGTGAAGGGTTAGCGGGGGGCACAGATACGCAGTATTTT. It specifies CASSEGLAGGTDTQYF.

This clone was observed a few times. The gene calls are TRBV9 and TRBJ2-3; D possibly corresponds to TRBD2 (6 bases). Germline CDR1 and CDR2: SGDLS and YYNGEE. V lost 2 bases to trimming and J lost 1 base, with 14 bases between them. The CDR3 has 16 amino acids. The CDR3 loop is CASSVSSVGGTDTQYF. The CDR3 coding sequence is TGTGCCAGCAGCGTCTCTAGCGTGGGGGGCACAGATACGCAGTATTTT.

This clone was observed a few times. This chain uses TRBV30 with TRBJ1-6, with D maybe TRBD1 (6 bases). Looked up from germline, CDR1 is GTSNPN and CDR2 is SVGIG (reference sequence). V shed 5 bases and J shed 8 bases, with 13 bases lying between them. The CDR3 runs 13 residues. The CDR3 here is CAWSRQEDSPLHF. DNA for the CDR3: TGTGCCTGGTCTAGACAGGAGGATTCACCCCTCCACTTT.